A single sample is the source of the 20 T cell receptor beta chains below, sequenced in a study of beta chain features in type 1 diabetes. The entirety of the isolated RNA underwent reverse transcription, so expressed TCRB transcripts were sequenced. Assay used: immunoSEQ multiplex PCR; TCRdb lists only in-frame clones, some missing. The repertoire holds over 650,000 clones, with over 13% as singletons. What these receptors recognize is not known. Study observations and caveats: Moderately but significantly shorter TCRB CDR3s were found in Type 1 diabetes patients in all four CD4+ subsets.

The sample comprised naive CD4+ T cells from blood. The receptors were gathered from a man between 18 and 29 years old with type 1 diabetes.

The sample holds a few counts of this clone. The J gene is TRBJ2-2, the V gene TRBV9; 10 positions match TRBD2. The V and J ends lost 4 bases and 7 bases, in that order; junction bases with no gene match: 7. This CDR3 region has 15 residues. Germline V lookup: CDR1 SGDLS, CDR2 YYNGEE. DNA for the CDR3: TGTGCCAGCAGCTCGATAGCGGGAGGTTTCGGGGAGCTGTTTTTT. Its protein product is CASSSIAGGFGELFF.

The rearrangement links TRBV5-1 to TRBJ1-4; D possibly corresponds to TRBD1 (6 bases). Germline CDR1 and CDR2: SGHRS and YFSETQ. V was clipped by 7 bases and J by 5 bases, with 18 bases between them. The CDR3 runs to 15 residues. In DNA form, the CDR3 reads TGCGCCAGCCAGACACAGGGCTCTGGCAATGAAAAACTGTTTTTT. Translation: CASQTQGSGNEKLFF.

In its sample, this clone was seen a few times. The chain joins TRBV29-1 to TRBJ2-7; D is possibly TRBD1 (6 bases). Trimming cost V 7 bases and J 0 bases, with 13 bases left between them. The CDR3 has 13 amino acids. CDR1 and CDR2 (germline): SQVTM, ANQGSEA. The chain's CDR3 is CSGSQGPSYEQYF. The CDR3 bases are TGCAGCGGGTCACAGGGTCCCTCCTACGAGCAGTACTTC.

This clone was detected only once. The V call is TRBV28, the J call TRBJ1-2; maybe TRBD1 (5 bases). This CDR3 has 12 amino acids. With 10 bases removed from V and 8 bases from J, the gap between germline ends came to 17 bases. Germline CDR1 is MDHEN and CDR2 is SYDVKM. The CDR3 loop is CATLYGRAGYTF. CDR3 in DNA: TGTGCCACCCTTTATGGCAGGGCCGGCTACACCTTC.

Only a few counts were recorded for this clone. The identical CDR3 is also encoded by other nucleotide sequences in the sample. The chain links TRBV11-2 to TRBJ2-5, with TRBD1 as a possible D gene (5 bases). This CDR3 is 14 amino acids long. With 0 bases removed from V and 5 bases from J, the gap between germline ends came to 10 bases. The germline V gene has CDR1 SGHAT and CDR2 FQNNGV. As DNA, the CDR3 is TGTGCCAGCAGCTTAGATAGGGGCCGGGAGACCCAGTACTTC. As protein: CASSLDRGRETQYF.

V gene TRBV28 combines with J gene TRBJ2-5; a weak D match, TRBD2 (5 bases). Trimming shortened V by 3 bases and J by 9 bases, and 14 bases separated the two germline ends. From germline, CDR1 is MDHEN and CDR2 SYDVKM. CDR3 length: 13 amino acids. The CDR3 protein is CASSLGRTGAQYF. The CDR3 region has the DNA TGTGCCAGCAGTTTGGGCAGGACCGGGGCCCAGTACTTC.

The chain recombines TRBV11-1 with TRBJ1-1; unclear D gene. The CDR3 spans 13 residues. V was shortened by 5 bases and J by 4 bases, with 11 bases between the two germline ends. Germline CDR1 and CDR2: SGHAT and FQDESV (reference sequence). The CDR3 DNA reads TGTGCCAGCAGCCTGCCGGCGAGCACTGAAGCTTTCTTT. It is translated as CASSLPASTEAFF.

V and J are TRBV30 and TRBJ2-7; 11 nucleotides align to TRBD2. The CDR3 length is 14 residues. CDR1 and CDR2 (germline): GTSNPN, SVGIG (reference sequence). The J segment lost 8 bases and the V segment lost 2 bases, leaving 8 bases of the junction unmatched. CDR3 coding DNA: TGTGCCTGGAGTCCCTCTAGCGGGAGGACTAAGCAGTACTTC. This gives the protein CAWSPSSGRTKQYF. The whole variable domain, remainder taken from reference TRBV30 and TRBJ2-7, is SQTIHQWPATLVQPVGSPLSLECTVEGTSNPNLYWYRQAAGRGLQLLFYSVGIGQISSEVPQNLSASRPQDRQFILSSKKLLLSDSGFYLCAWSPSSGRTKQYFGPGTRLTVT.

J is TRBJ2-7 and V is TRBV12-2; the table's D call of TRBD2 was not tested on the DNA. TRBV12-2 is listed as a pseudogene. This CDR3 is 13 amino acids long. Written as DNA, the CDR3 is TGTGCTCCTGGCAGGACTTTCTCCTACGAGCAGTACTTC. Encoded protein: CAPGRTFSYEQYF.

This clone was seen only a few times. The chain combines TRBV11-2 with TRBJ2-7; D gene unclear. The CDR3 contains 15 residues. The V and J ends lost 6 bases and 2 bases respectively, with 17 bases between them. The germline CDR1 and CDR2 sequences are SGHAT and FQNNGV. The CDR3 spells CASSPLSAPPYEQYF. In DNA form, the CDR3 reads TGTGCCAGCAGTCCTCTTTCAGCGCCTCCCTACGAGCAGTACTTC.

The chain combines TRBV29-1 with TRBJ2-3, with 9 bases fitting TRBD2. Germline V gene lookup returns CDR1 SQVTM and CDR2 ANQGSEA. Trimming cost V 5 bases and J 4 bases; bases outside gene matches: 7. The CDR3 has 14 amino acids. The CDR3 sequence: CSVRRREGADTQYF. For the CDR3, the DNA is TGCAGCGTTCGTCGGCGGGAGGGCGCAGATACGCAGTATTTT.

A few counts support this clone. The CDR3 sequence is CASSSWTDTQYF. The CDR3, as DNA: TGTGCCAGCAGCTCGTGGACAGATACGCAGTATTTT. V is TRBV7-2 and J is TRBJ2-3; D gene ambiguous. V gave up 4 bases and J gave up 3 bases, with 5 bases separating them. This CDR3 comprises 12 residues. Germline V CDR1 and CDR2: SGHTA, FQGNSA.

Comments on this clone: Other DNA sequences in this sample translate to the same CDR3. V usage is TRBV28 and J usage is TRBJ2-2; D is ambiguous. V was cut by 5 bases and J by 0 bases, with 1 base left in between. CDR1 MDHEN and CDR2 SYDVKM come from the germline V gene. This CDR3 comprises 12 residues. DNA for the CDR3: TGTGCCAGCAGTCCGAACACCGGGGAGCTGTTTTTT. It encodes CASSPNTGELFF.

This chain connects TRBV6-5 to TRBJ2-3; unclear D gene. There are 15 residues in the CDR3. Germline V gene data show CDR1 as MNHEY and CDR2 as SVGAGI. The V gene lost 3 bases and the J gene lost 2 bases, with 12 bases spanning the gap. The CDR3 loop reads CASSYLTGATDTQYF. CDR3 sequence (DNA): TGTGCCAGCAGTTATCTCACGGGTGCCACAGATACGCAGTATTTT.

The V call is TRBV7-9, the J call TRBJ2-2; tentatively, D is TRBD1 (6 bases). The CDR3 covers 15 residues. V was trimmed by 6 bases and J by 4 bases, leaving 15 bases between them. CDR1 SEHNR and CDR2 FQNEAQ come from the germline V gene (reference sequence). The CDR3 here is CASSPLGAPTGELFF. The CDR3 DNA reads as TGTGCCAGCAGTCCATTGGGGGCTCCCACCGGGGAGCTGTTTTTT.

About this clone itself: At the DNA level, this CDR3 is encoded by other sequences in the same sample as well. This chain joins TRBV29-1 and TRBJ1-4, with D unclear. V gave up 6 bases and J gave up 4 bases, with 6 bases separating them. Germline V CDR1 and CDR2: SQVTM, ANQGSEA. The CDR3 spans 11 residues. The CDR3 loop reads CSVRYNEKLFF. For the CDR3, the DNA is TGCAGCGTCCGATATAATGAAAAACTGTTTTTT.

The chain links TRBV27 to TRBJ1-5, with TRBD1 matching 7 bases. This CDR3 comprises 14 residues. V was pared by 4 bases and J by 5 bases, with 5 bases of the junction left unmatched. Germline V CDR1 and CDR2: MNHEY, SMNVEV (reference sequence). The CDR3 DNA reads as TGTGCCAGCAGTTACCGCCAGGGGGATCAGCCCCAGCATTTT. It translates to CASSYRQGDQPQHF.

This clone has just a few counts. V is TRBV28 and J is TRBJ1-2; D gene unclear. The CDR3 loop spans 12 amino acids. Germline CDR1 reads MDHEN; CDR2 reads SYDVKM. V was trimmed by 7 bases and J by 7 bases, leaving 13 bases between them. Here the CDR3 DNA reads TGTGCCAGCATCCCGAAGGGAGGTGGCTACACCTTC. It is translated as CASIPKGGGYTF.

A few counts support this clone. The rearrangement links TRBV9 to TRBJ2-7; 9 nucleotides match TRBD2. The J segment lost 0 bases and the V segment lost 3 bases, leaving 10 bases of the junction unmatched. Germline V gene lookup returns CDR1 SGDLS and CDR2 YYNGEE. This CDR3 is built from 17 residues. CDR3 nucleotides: TGTGCCAGCAGCGGACCCTCCGGCGGGGGGGCCTCCTACGAGCAGTACTTC. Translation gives CASSGPSGGGASYEQYF. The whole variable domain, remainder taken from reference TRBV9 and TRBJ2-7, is DSGVTQTPKHLITATGQRVTLRCSPRSGDLSVYWYQQSLDQGLQFLIQYYNGEERAKGNILERFSAQQFPDLHSELNLSSLELGDSALYFCASSGPSGGGASYEQYFGPGTRLTVT.

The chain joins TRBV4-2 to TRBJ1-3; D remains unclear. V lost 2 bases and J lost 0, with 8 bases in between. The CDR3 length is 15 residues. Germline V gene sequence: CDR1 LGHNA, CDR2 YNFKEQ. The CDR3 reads CASSQRRGSGNTIYF. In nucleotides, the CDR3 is TGTGCCAGCAGCCAAAGGCGGGGCTCTGGAAACACCATATATTTT.